A selection of T cell receptor beta chains follows, all from one sample in a study of cytomegalovirus exposure and HLA in healthy donors. TCRdb's table, derived via immunoSEQ multiplex PCR, lists solely in-frame clones and lacks some. Seen here are about 120,000 clones, just under 75% observed once, and the top ten hold about 2%. Sample: PBMCs. Receptor source: a human donor in good health. Both conserved end residues are part of each CDR3. The order of the fields is D gene, J gene, V gene, clone size, CDR3 protein, CDR3 DNA. The D gene is left open where the match is weak. Some rows have no size entry. The others give once, few or many, or a class for an expanded clone.

D: .
J: TRBJ1-2
V: TRBV4-2
size: .
CDR3: CASSQDRQTTGSYGYTF
DNA: TGTGCCAGCAGCCAAGATCGTCAGACCACGGGGAGCTATGGCTACACCTTC

D: .
J: TRBJ2-2
V: TRBV5-1
size: .
CDR3: CASSLLQGNTGELFF
DNA: TGCGCCAGCAGCTTGCTTCAGGGCAACACCGGGGAGCTGTTTTTT

D: TRBD2
J: TRBJ2-1
V: TRBV19
size: .
CDR3: CASSSFGTSGSYEQFF
DNA: TGTGCCAGTAGTTCGTTCGGGACTAGCGGGAGCTATGAGCAGTTCTTC

D: .
J: TRBJ2-2
V: TRBV4-1
size: once
CDR3: CASSQDRGAGELFF
DNA: TGCGCCAGCAGCCAAGACAGGGGAGCCGGGGAGCTGTTTTTT

D: .
J: TRBJ2-5
V: TRBV18
size: .
CDR3: CASSPNNQETQYF
DNA: TGTGCCAGCTCACCTAACAATCAAGAGACCCAGTACTTC

D: TRBD2
J: TRBJ2-1
V: TRBV7-9
size: .
CDR3: CASENGAGGPRSLRNEQFF
DNA: TGTGCCAGCGAGAACGGAGCGGGAGGGCCTCGTTCCCTGCGGAATGAGCAGTTCTTC

D: .
J: TRBJ2-1
V: TRBV5-1
size: .
CDR3: CASSLESGGEQFF
DNA: TGCGCCAGCAGCTTGGAGAGCGGAGGCGAGCAGTTCTTC

D: .
J: TRBJ1-6
V: TRBV6-1
size: .
CDR3: CASIPAAEYNSPLHF
DNA: TGTGCCAGCATCCCGGCGGCGGAATATAATTCACCCCTCCACTTT

D: .
J: TRBJ2-1
V: TRBV7-2
size: .
CDR3: CASSLGHGSYNEQFF
DNA: TGTGCCAGCAGCTTAGGACACGGCTCCTACAATGAGCAGTTCTTC

D: .
J: TRBJ2-1
V: TRBV5-4
size: .
CDR3: CASNSDRLIHEQFF
DNA: TGTGCCAGCAACTCCGACAGGCTAATTCATGAGCAGTTCTTC

D: TRBD1
J: TRBJ2-5
V: TRBV5-6
size: few
CDR3: CASRNTGTGTRTQYF
DNA: TGTGCCAGCAGGAATACCGGGACAGGGACTCGGACCCAGTACTTC

D: .
J: TRBJ2-7
V: TRBV5-1
size: .
CDR3: CASSLSQGGYYEQYF
DNA: TGCGCCAGCAGCCTCTCCCAGGGTGGGTACTACGAGCAGTACTTC

D: .
J: TRBJ1-1
V: TRBV28
size: .
CDR3: CASSTPGEEAFF
DNA: TGTGCCAGCAGCACCCCGGGGGAGGAAGCTTTCTTT

D: .
J: TRBJ2-3
V: TRBV6-4
size: .
CDR3: CASSATGWDTQYF
DNA: TGTGCCAGCAGTGCAACCGGGTGGGATACGCAGTATTTT

D: .
J: TRBJ2-1
V: TRBV30
size: .
CDR3: CAWTRDFSYNEQFF
DNA: TGTGCCTGGACGCGGGACTTCTCCTACAATGAGCAGTTCTTC

D: TRBD1
J: TRBJ1-2
V: TRBV19
size: .
CDR3: CASSKGQGAGYYGYTF
DNA: TGTGCCAGTAGTAAGGGACAGGGGGCCGGGTACTATGGCTACACCTTC

D: TRBD2
J: TRBJ2-7
V: TRBV10-3
size: .
CDR3: CAIRLAGGPGEQYF
DNA: TGTGCCATCAGGTTGGCGGGAGGGCCGGGGGAGCAGTACTTC

D: .
J: TRBJ2-3
V: TRBV25-1
size: few
CDR3: CASTIGTDTQYF
DNA: TGTGCCAGCACTATCGGCACAGATACGCAGTATTTT

D: .
J: TRBJ1-5
V: TRBV7-6
size: .
CDR3: CASSLVGGDSNQPQHF
DNA: TGTGCCAGCAGCTTAGTTGGGGGGGATAGCAATCAGCCCCAGCATTTT

D: TRBD1
J: TRBJ2-3
V: TRBV6-1
size: .
CDR3: CASSLPTGADTQYF
DNA: TGTGCCAGCAGTCTACCGACAGGGGCAGATACGCAGTATTTT

D: .
J: TRBJ2-5
V: TRBV4-3
size: .
CDR3: CASSQDGWGAQYF
DNA: TGCGCCAGCAGCCAAGATGGATGGGGGGCCCAGTACTTC

D: .
J: TRBJ2-7
V: TRBV4-3
size: few
CDR3: CASSQGGTANYEQYF
DNA: TGCGCCAGCAGCCAAGGCGGGACAGCCAACTACGAGCAGTACTTC

D: .
J: TRBJ1-2
V: TRBV5-1
size: .
CDR3: CASSLYRENGYTF
DNA: TGCGCCAGCAGCTTGTACAGGGAGAATGGCTACACCTTC

D: .
J: TRBJ1-3
V: TRBV28
size: .
CDR3: CASNRYSGNTIYF
DNA: TGTGCCAGCAACAGGTACTCTGGAAACACCATATATTTT

D: .
J: TRBJ1-6
V: TRBV6-5
size: .
CDR3: CASSYEGRALHF
DNA: TGTGCCAGCAGTTACGAAGGGAGGGCCCTCCACTTT

D: .
J: TRBJ2-7
V: TRBV7-9
size: .
CDR3: CASSPSLGRKTYEQYF
DNA: TGTGCCAGCAGCCCCTCCCTTGGGAGGAAGACCTACGAGCAGTACTTC

D: .
J: TRBJ2-7
V: TRBV6-6
size: once
CDR3: CASAPDPSYEQYF
DNA: TGTGCCAGCGCTCCAGATCCCTCCTACGAGCAGTACTTC

D: TRBD2
J: TRBJ2-7
V: TRBV7-9
size: .
CDR3: CASSFAGERYEQYF
DNA: TGTGCCAGCAGCTTTGCGGGGGAAAGGTACGAGCAGTACTTC

D: .
J: TRBJ2-7
V: TRBV25-1
size: .
CDR3: CAAVGSTYEQYF
DNA: TGTGCCGCGGTTGGTTCAACCTACGAGCAGTACTTC

D: .
J: TRBJ2-6
V: TRBV27
size: few
CDR3: CASPDSSGANVLTF
DNA: TGTGCCAGCCCGGACAGCTCTGGGGCCAACGTCCTGACTTTC

D: .
J: TRBJ1-4
V: TRBV5-1
size: .
CDR3: CASSPFGLTNEKLFF
DNA: TGCGCCAGCAGCCCGTTCGGACTAACTAATGAAAAACTGTTTTTT

D: .
J: TRBJ2-1
V: TRBV4-1
size: few
CDR3: CASSPRDFYNEQFF
DNA: TGCGCCAGCAGCCCACGGGACTTTTACAATGAGCAGTTCTTC

D: TRBD1
J: TRBJ1-2
V: TRBV6-5
size: .
CDR3: CASSYSTGWNYGYTF
DNA: TGTGCCAGCAGTTACTCGACAGGGTGGAACTATGGCTACACCTTC